Presented here are 3 T cell receptor beta chains from one specimen sequenced in a study of CD8+ T cells in alopecia areata. The treatment was: oral pan-JAK inhibitor, 5-10 mg twice daily. TCR sequencing used cDNA made by reverse transcription of extracted RNA. Repertoires were generated with immunoSEQ multiplex PCR, while TCRdb's copy carries only in-frame clones and drops some. This table has 150,000 or so clones, more than 85% appearing once. The sequencing here drew on CD8+ T cells sorted from blood, taken at week 4, from a patient treated with tofacitinib. The receptors here all came from a human donor with alopecia areata.

The chain carries TRBV5-6 and TRBJ1-2, with TRBD1 identical over 9 bases. From germline, CDR1 is SGHDT and CDR2 YYEEEE. The CDR3 contains 17 residues. V was pared by 0 bases and J by 7 bases, with 13 bases of the junction left unmatched. The CDR3 here is CASSLALYGTGRGGYTF. CDR3 DNA: TGTGCCAGCAGCTTGGCTTTATATGGGACAGGGAGAGGTGGCTACACCTTC.

Only a few counts were recorded for this clone. V usage is TRBV5-1 and J usage is TRBJ2-1, with TRBD2 identical over 8 bases. The J segment lost 13 bases and the V segment lost 4 bases, leaving 25 bases of the junction unmatched. The germline V gene has CDR1 SGHRS and CDR2 YFSETQ. CDR3 length: 18 residues. Written as DNA, the CDR3 is TGCGCCAGCAGCCTCCCCCCGGGGCAGGGGAGGGCAGCGGGAGTCCAGTTCTTC. It codes for CASSLPPGQGRAAGVQFF.

The chain links TRBV30 to TRBJ1-1, with 7 bases aligning to TRBD1. V dropped 4 bases and J dropped 6; count of bases not matched to a gene: 14. From germline, CDR1 is GTSNPN and CDR2 SVGIG (reference sequence). CDR3 length: 15 residues. The CDR3 loop is CAWTEGSQGSAEAFF. The CDR3 nucleotides are TGTGCCTGGACCGAGGGTTCACAGGGGTCCGCTGAAGCTTTCTTT.